Listed below are T cell receptor beta chains from one sample, sequenced in a study of blood T cell repertoires in COVID-19. TCRdb's table, derived via immunoSEQ multiplex PCR, lists solely in-frame clones and lacks some. This sample has over 150,000 clones, with roughly nine tenths found just once. Source material: peripheral blood. The receptors shown here come from a man aged 45-65 years with acute or convalescent COVID-19. Both conserved end residues are part of each CDR3. A D gene is named only where the DNA matches it firmly. Clone size appears in some rows only: once, few, many, or a class for an expanded clone.

v_gene: TRBV2; j_gene: TRBJ2-2; d_gene: -; abundance: -; CDR3aa: CASSEDRLTGELFF; CDR3nt: TGTGCCAGCAGTGAGGACAGATTAACCGGGGAGCTGTTTTTT
v_gene: TRBV4-3; j_gene: TRBJ1-4; d_gene: TRBD1; abundance: -; CDR3aa: CASSQGGTGKEKLFF; CDR3nt: TGCGCCAGCAGCCAAGGTGGGACAGGGAAGGAAAAACTGTTTTTT
v_gene: TRBV28; j_gene: TRBJ2-7; d_gene: -; abundance: once; CDR3aa: CASSFNPSGRDTGGQYF; CDR3nt: TGTGCCAGCAGTTTTAACCCATCTGGGCGGGACACGGGGGGGCAGTACTTC
v_gene: TRBV7-9; j_gene: TRBJ1-5; d_gene: -; abundance: -; CDR3aa: CASSLEGSNQPQHF; CDR3nt: TGTGCCAGCAGCTTAGAGGGGAGCAATCAGCCCCAGCATTTT
v_gene: TRBV6-6; j_gene: TRBJ1-2; d_gene: -; abundance: -; CDR3aa: CASSYSATGSYGYTF; CDR3nt: TGTGCCAGCAGTTACTCCGCCACTGGGAGCTATGGCTACACCTTC
v_gene: TRBV7-9; j_gene: TRBJ2-5; d_gene: TRBD1; abundance: -; CDR3aa: CASSPADRQGLGETQYF; CDR3nt: TGTGCCAGCAGCCCCGCGGACCGACAGGGCTTGGGAGAGACCCAGTACTTC
v_gene: TRBV10-2; j_gene: TRBJ1-6; d_gene: -; abundance: -; CDR3aa: CASSEDRRSPLHF; CDR3nt: TGCGCCAGCAGTGAAGACAGGAGGTCACCCCTCCACTTT
v_gene: TRBV30; j_gene: TRBJ2-7; d_gene: TRBD1; abundance: few; CDR3aa: CAWMVTGGDEQYF; CDR3nt: TGTGCCTGGATGGTAACAGGGGGAGACGAGCAGTACTTC
v_gene: TRBV14; j_gene: TRBJ2-3; d_gene: -; abundance: -; CDR3aa: CASSQVWGGSTDTQYF; CDR3nt: TGTGCCAGCAGCCAAGTATGGGGGGGCAGCACAGATACGCAGTATTTT
v_gene: TRBV11-2; j_gene: TRBJ1-5; d_gene: TRBD1; abundance: few; CDR3aa: CASSQGGQGAGQPQHF; CDR3nt: TGTGCCAGCAGCCAAGGGGGACAGGGGGCCGGTCAGCCCCAGCATTTT
v_gene: TRBV28; j_gene: TRBJ2-3; d_gene: -; abundance: few; CDR3aa: CASSDLGGTDTQYF; CDR3nt: TGTGCCAGCAGTGACCTAGGGGGCACAGATACGCAGTATTTT
v_gene: TRBV28; j_gene: TRBJ2-2; d_gene: -; abundance: -; CDR3aa: CATLGTSNTGELFF; CDR3nt: TGTGCCACCCTCGGGACTTCGAACACCGGGGAGCTGTTTTTT
v_gene: TRBV28; j_gene: TRBJ1-1; d_gene: -; abundance: -; CDR3aa: CASSLVGGGTEAFF; CDR3nt: TGTGCCAGCAGTTTGGTGGGGGGGGGCACTGAAGCTTTCTTT
v_gene: TRBV27; j_gene: TRBJ2-5; d_gene: -; abundance: -; CDR3aa: CASSLAGRGTFTRETQYF; CDR3nt: TGTGCCAGCAGTTTGGCAGGACGGGGGACCTTCACAAGAGAGACCCAGTACTTC
v_gene: TRBV28; j_gene: TRBJ1-6; d_gene: TRBD1; abundance: -; CDR3aa: CASSPPTGVSSPLHF; CDR3nt: TGTGCCAGCAGTCCACCGACAGGGGTTAGTTCACCCCTCCACTTT
v_gene: TRBV10-1; j_gene: TRBJ2-7; d_gene: TRBD2; abundance: -; CDR3aa: CASSGIAGGPPQYF; CDR3nt: TGCGCCAGCAGTGGGATAGCGGGAGGGCCTCCGCAGTACTTC
v_gene: TRBV4-2; j_gene: TRBJ2-1; d_gene: TRBD1; abundance: -; CDR3aa: CASSRDRQYEQFF; CDR3nt: TGTGCCAGCAGCCGGGACAGACAGTATGAGCAGTTCTTC
v_gene: TRBV5-4; j_gene: TRBJ2-1; d_gene: -; abundance: -; CDR3aa: CASSSRDIGNEQFF; CDR3nt: TGTGCCAGCAGCTCCCGGGACATCGGCAATGAGCAGTTCTTC
v_gene: TRBV9; j_gene: TRBJ2-5; d_gene: -; abundance: -; CDR3aa: CASSTPPGETQYF; CDR3nt: TGTGCCAGCAGCACACCCCCGGGAGAGACCCAGTACTTC
v_gene: TRBV5-6; j_gene: TRBJ1-2; d_gene: TRBD1; abundance: -; CDR3aa: CASRYGTGVLSGGYTF; CDR3nt: TGTGCCAGCAGATACGGGACAGGGGTTTTATCGGGTGGCTACACCTTC
v_gene: TRBV5-5; j_gene: TRBJ1-1; d_gene: TRBD1; abundance: -; CDR3aa: CASSWGTGGLNTEAFF; CDR3nt: TGTGCCAGCAGCTGGGGCACAGGGGGCCTGAACACTGAAGCTTTCTTT
v_gene: TRBV3-1/TRBV3-2; j_gene: TRBJ2-1; d_gene: TRBD2; abundance: -; CDR3aa: CASSQLGTSGTNEQFF; CDR3nt: TGTGCCAGCAGCCAACTAGGGACTAGCGGGACGAATGAGCAGTTCTTC
v_gene: TRBV29-1; j_gene: TRBJ2-5; d_gene: -; abundance: -; CDR3aa: CSVAHRRVSETQYF; CDR3nt: TGCAGCGTTGCCCATCGCCGGGTGTCAGAGACCCAGTACTTC
v_gene: TRBV18; j_gene: TRBJ2-5; d_gene: -; abundance: -; CDR3aa: CASSPPPARGETQYF; CDR3nt: TGTGCCAGCTCACCACCCCCGGCCAGGGGTGAGACCCAGTACTTC
v_gene: TRBV10-3; j_gene: TRBJ1-3; d_gene: -; abundance: -; CDR3aa: CAISGVLGNTIYF; CDR3nt: TGTGCCATCAGTGGAGTACTGGGAAACACCATATATTTT
v_gene: TRBV27; j_gene: TRBJ2-7; d_gene: -; abundance: once; CDR3aa: CASSDRAPDRGGSYEQYF; CDR3nt: TGTGCCAGCAGTGACCGGGCCCCGGATAGAGGGGGTTCCTACGAGCAGTACTTC
v_gene: TRBV6-5; j_gene: TRBJ1-2; d_gene: TRBD1; abundance: -; CDR3aa: CASGTGNGYTF; CDR3nt: TGTGCCAGCGGGACAGGGAATGGCTACACCTTC
v_gene: TRBV27; j_gene: TRBJ1-1; d_gene: -; abundance: -; CDR3aa: CASTLSFGRGNTEAFF; CDR3nt: TGTGCCAGCACCCTTAGTTTCGGTAGGGGTAACACTGAAGCTTTCTTT
v_gene: TRBV7-2; j_gene: TRBJ1-5; d_gene: -; abundance: -; CDR3aa: CASSSGQNQPQHF; CDR3nt: TGTGCCAGCAGCTCCGGACAGAATCAGCCCCAGCATTTT